The present entry profiles one TCR beta chain with its context. As yet, its antigen is unknown. This specimen comes from a study of CXCR3-negative and CXCR3-positive naive CD8 T cells. Findings and limits, study-wide: TRB CDR3 hydrophobicity was greater in CXCR3-positive naive cells than in CXCR3-negative naive cells.

TRB cDNA libraries were made by UMI-labeled 5' RACE. TCRdb re-called the 5' RACE reads, yielding one record per CDR3 amino acid sequence without DNA. The sample's table shows some 60,000 distinct CDR3 sequences. The germline V gene encodes CDR1 LGHNA and CDR2 YSLEER. The CDR3 sequence is 16 residues long. The TCR originated in a human donor in good health. Some clones in this sample may be carry-over from other donors' samples. Material: naive CXCR3+ CD8+ T cells from blood. The subset here: CD45RO-CCR7+CD27+CD95- naive CD8+ T cells expressing CXCR3 (TNR3+). The chain employs TRBV4-3 and TRBJ2-7; as DNA is missing, the TRBD1 call by TCRdb cannot be tested. The CDR3 is CASSQDRQGAGYEQYF.